Following are 10 T cell receptor beta chains from one sample sequenced in a study of T cells after yellow fever vaccination. MiXCR, applied by TCRdb to the 5' RACE reads, yields one record per CDR3 protein. The sample records about 330,000 distinct CDR3 sequences, less than 9.5% being singletons. Sequenced material: PBMCs, taken about 49 days after the first yellow fever vaccination. These TCRs come from a man between 18 and 29 years old who received the YFV17D yellow fever vaccine.

The CDR3 is CASSLQEDTEAFF. In DNA form, the CDR3 reads TGTGCCAGCAGCTTGCAGGAGGACACTGAAGCTTTCTTT. The chain couples TRBV5-4 to TRBJ1-1; D is uncertain. The CDR3 is 13 residues long. CDR1 and CDR2 (germline): SGHNT, YYREEE (reference sequence). Trimming removed 1 base from V and 3 bases from J, with 7 bases in between.

The sample holds a few counts of this clonotype. The chain carries TRBV6-5 and TRBJ2-5; D perhaps matches TRBD1 (5 bases). The germline gives CDR1 MNHEY, CDR2 SVGAGI. The CDR3 loop spans 15 amino acids. V lost 0 bases to trimming and J lost 2 bases, with 10 bases between them. The CDR3 sequence: CASSYSGATQETQYF. As DNA, the CDR3 is TGTGCCAGCAGTTACTCAGGGGCGACTCAAGAGACCCAGTACTTC.

This chain joins TRBV7-9 and TRBJ2-1; 10 bases line up with TRBD2. The CDR3 consists of 15 residues. With V trimmed by 3 bases and J by 5 bases, 4 bases remained unmatched. CDR1 is SEHNR, CDR2 FQNEAQ, per germline (reference sequence). The CDR3 loop is CASSFSLAGDNEQFF. As DNA, the CDR3 is TGTGCCAGCAGCTTCTCCCTAGCGGGGGACAATGAGCAGTTCTTC.

The chain joins TRBV7-9 to TRBJ2-3; D gene unclear. Germline V gene lookup returns CDR1 SEHNR and CDR2 FQNEAQ (reference sequence). Trimming shortened V by 5 bases and J by 1 base, and 13 bases separated the two germline ends. This CDR3 contains 15 residues. CDR3 in DNA: TGTGCCAGCAGCCGGACCTTGCTTCGCACAGATACGCAGTATTTT. It is translated as CASSRTLLRTDTQYF.

The rearrangement uses TRBV5-4 and TRBJ1-5; D remains unclear. The CDR3 runs 13 residues. Germline CDR1 and CDR2: SGHNT and YYREEE (reference sequence). The ends were cut back, 3 bases at V and 5 bases at J, with 9 bases in the middle. The CDR3 sequence: CASSSGVHQPQHF. CDR3 coding DNA: TGTGCCAGCAGCTCTGGGGTTCATCAGCCCCAGCATTTT.

The chain links TRBV29-1 to TRBJ2-7; maybe TRBD1 (6 bases). Germline-derived CDR1 and CDR2 are SQVTM and ANQGSEA. Trimming removed 4 bases from V and 3 bases from J, with 22 bases in between. This CDR3 has 16 residues. Here the CDR3 reads CSVGFYGTTGYYEQYV. As DNA, the CDR3 is TGCAGCGTTGGTTTCTATGGGACAACCGGATACTACGAGCAGTACGTC.

This clonotype has at least ten counts. V gene TRBV12-3 or TRBV12-4 combines with J gene TRBJ2-7, with 9 bases lining up with TRBD1. V shed 5 bases and J 0 bases; nucleotides not matched to a gene: 2. This CDR3 contains 14 residues. The CDR3 DNA reads as TGTGCCAGCAGTCCGGGACAGGGCTCCTACGAGCAGTACTTC. Its translation is CASSPGQGSYEQYF.

The CDR3 is CASSRQTADHEQYF. In DNA, the CDR3 is TGCGCCAGCAGCCGACAGACAGCGGACCACGAGCAGTACTTC. The V gene is TRBV4-3, the J gene TRBJ2-7; the D gene could be TRBD1 or TRBD2 (5 bases each). The V gene's germline CDR1 is LGHNA and CDR2 YSLEER. The CDR3 is made up of 14 amino acids. Trimming took 4 bases from V and 5 from J, leaving 15 bases between them.

This chain uses TRBV12-3 or TRBV12-4 with TRBJ1-1; 7 positions agree with TRBD1. Trimming took 4 bases from V and 3 from J; bases not matched to a gene: 2. The length of the CDR3 is 13 residues. CDR3 amino acids: CASSWGQHTEAFF. DNA of the CDR3: TGTGCCAGCAGTTGGGGACAGCACACTGAAGCTTTCTTT.

This clonotype has more than one count but fewer than ten. The chain joins TRBV12-3 or TRBV12-4 to TRBJ2-1; D is uncertain. This CDR3 contains 14 residues. V was cut by 2 bases and J by 0 bases, with 5 bases left in between. For the CDR3, the DNA is TGTGCCAGCAGTTTATCCCCCTCCTACAATGAGCAGTTCTTC. Its protein product is CASSLSPSYNEQFF.